Below are 22 T cell receptor beta chains sequenced from a single sample in a study of tumor-infiltrating lymphocytes in primary liver carcinoma. RNA was extracted from whole blood without cell sorting, alongside germline DNA. With a constant-region primer, TCR beta cDNA was made from about 0.55 ug of total RNA. Libraries for TCR beta were built through three nested multiplex PCR rounds, which together made up a slightly modified ARM-PCR procedure. The first two PCR rounds used TRBV1-TRBV30 primers with a Cbeta primer, approximately 10 cycles each. Using its own MiXCR run on the multiplex PCR reads, TCRdb lists one record per CDR3 protein. The sample includes 300,000 to 350,000 distinct CDR3 sequences, 65% seen only once; the top ten take roughly 6%. What was sequenced was peripheral blood. The receptors originated from a man in his forties or fifties with primary liver carcinoma and hepatitis B virus infection.

Note on this clonotype: Germline is not matched at one junction end, which may reflect a read error. V is TRBV6-2 or TRBV6-3 and J is TRBJ1-2; a possible D gene is TRBD1 (5 bases). This CDR3 has 14 amino acids. Germline values: CDR1 MNHEY, CDR2 SVGEGT. In DNA, the CDR3 is TGTGCCAACAGTGAGAGAAGGGACGCTAGTGGCTACACCTTC. This codes for CANSERRDASGYTF.

On this clonotype: This could be a read error, since a much larger clone is one nucleotide away. The gene calls are TRBV13 and TRBJ2-1; D is uncertain. CDR3 size: 12 residues. The germline gives CDR1 PRHDT, CDR2 FYEKMQ (reference sequence). The CDR3 region is CASSFFNNERFF. DNA for the CDR3: TGTGCCAGCAGCTTCTTTAATAATGAGCGGTTCTTC.

As to this clonotype: This may be a read error: a much more frequent sequence differs by one nucleotide. In this CDR3 the conserved last residue, phenylalanine or tryptophan, is missing, so a read error is likely. The genes are TRBV6-5 and TRBJ2-5; D may be TRBD1 (6 bases). V was cut by 5 bases and J by 3 bases, with 10 bases left in between. CDR1 is MNHEY and CDR2 is SVGAGI in the germline V gene. The CDR3 covers 13 residues. The CDR3 DNA sequence: TGTGCCAGCAGTCGCGACAGGAAAGAGACCCAGTACATC. This translates into CASSRDRKETQYI.

The chain has TRBV11-3 and TRBJ2-1, with D possibly matching TRBD2 (5 bases). V was trimmed by 11 bases and J by 6 bases, leaving 23 bases between them. The CDR3 consists of 15 residues. Per the germline V gene, CDR1 is SGHNT and CDR2 is YENEEA. The CDR3 region is CACSLSPTAGNEQFF. The CDR3 nucleotides are TGTGCCTGTAGCTTATCGCCCACGGCGGGCAATGAGCAGTTCTTC.

The chain is built from TRBV6-5 and TRBJ2-7, with D hard to call. This CDR3 contains 15 residues. Germline V gene data show CDR1 as MNHEY and CDR2 as SVGAGI. For the CDR3, the DNA is TGTACCCGCAGTAAGGATCACTTGAATTCCTACGAGCAGTACTTC. This translates into CTRSKDHLNSYEQYF.

The genes are TRBV5-4 and TRBJ2-7; TRBD1 aligns across 9 bases. The CDR3 runs to 14 residues. From germline, CDR1 is SGHNT and CDR2 YYREEE (reference sequence). V trimming: 4 bases; J trimming: 7 bases; junction bases outside the gene matches: 9. CDR3 nucleotides: TGTGCCAGCAGCCCCCGGACAGGGGCGCGGGAGCAGTACTTC. Translating it yields CASSPRTGAREQYF.

Of note for this clonotype: This sequence may be a read error, since a much larger clone differs from it by one base. The V call is TRBV6-5, the J call TRBJ2-7; D is unresolved. The length of the CDR3 is 15 residues. V lost 0 bases and J lost 3, with 12 bases in between. Germline V gene lookup returns CDR1 MNHEY and CDR2 SVGAGI. CDR3 nucleotides: TGTGCCAGCAGTTACTCGACACTACCAGGCTACGAGCAGTACTTC. It encodes CASSYSTLPGYEQYF.

With respect to this clonotype: This sequence may be a read error, since a much larger clone differs from it by one base. The J gene is TRBJ2-5, the V gene TRBV5-4; 7 nucleotides line up with TRBD2. The germline CDR1 and CDR2 sequences are SGHNT and YYREEE (reference sequence). There are 13 residues in the CDR3. The CDR3 sequence is CDSSSSGQETQYF. The CDR3, as DNA: TGTGACAGCAGCTCTAGCGGCCAAGAGACCCAGTACTTC.

As for this clonotype: A much larger clone is a single base away; this may be a read error. This chain's CDR3 is CAINAREGQAQYF. Written as DNA, the CDR3 is TGTGCCATCAATGCCAGGGAGGGGCAGGCCCAGTACTTC. V and J are TRBV10-3 and TRBJ2-5, with 7 nucleotides matching TRBD2. The CDR3 contains 13 residues. V trimming: 7 bases; J trimming: 9 bases; junction bases outside the gene matches: 11. Germline assignment: CDR1 ENHRY and CDR2 SYGVKD.

The chain employs TRBV4-2 and TRBJ2-4; a weak D match, TRBD2 (6 bases). Germline lookup yields CDR1 LGHNA and CDR2 YNFKEQ. CDR3 size: 15 residues. The V end was cut by 4 bases, the J end by 5 bases, with 15 bases between. As DNA, the CDR3 is TGTGCCAGCAGCCGAACCACGGGGGAGGAAAACATTCAGTACTTC. It yields the protein CASSRTTGEENIQYF.

Remarks on this clonotype: Germline is not matched at one junction end, which may reflect a read error. The chain combines TRBV12-3 or TRBV12-4 with TRBJ1-2; unclear D gene. The CDR3 has 11 residues. In DNA form, the CDR3 reads TGTGCCAGCAGTTTCGCTAATGGCTACATCTTC. It translates to CASSFANGYIF.

This clonotype was detected only once. A much larger clone sits a single nucleotide away, making a read error possible. This rearrangement joins TRBV6-6 to TRBJ2-7, with D hard to call. The CDR3 has 15 residues. Trimming took 2 bases from V and 2 from J, leaving 13 bases between them. Germline CDR1 is MNHNY and CDR2 is SVGAGI (reference sequence). The CDR3 is CASSYLTGVTYEQYF. CDR3 nucleotides: TGTGCCAGCAGTTACCTGACCGGTGTAACCTACGAGCAGTACTTC.

This clonotype occurred a few times. The chain is built from TRBV10-3 and TRBJ2-3; D unclear. The CDR3 is made up of 14 amino acids. V lost 11 bases, J lost 0 bases, and 15 bases lay in between. Germline CDR1 is ENHRY and CDR2 is SYGVKD. The CDR3 spells CAARGVLSTDTQYF. The CDR3 DNA sequence: TGTGCCGCCCGCGGCGTCCTTAGCACAGATACGCAGTATTTT.

As concerns this clonotype: The junction and the germline gene differ at one end; a read error may be behind it. The chain couples TRBV11-1 to TRBJ1-1, with D unclear. The CDR3 extends over 13 amino acids. Germline lookup yields CDR1 SGHAT and CDR2 FQDESV (reference sequence). The CDR3 region is CASRLAGYTEAFF. CDR3 sequence (DNA): TGTGCCAGCAGGTTAGCGGGTTACACTGAAGCTTTCTTT. The whole variable domain, filled in from reference TRBV11-1 and TRBJ1-1, reads EAEVAQSPRYKITEKSQAVAFWCDPISGHATLYWYRQILGQGPELLVQFQDESVVDDSQLPKDRFSAERLKGVDSTLKIQPAELGDSAMYLCASRLAGYTEAFFGQGTRLTVV.

This clonotype was recorded at least ten times. V and J are TRBV4-2 and TRBJ2-7, with 8 positions matching TRBD1. J was trimmed by 2 bases and V by 0 bases; bases with no gene match: 6. The CDR3 has 16 amino acids. The V gene's germline CDR1 is LGHNA and CDR2 YNFKEQ. CDR3 DNA: TGTGCCAGCAGCCAAGATAAAATGACAGGGGCCTACGAGCAGTACTTC. Its translation: CASSQDKMTGAYEQYF.

This clonotype appeared once. This may be a read error: a much more frequent sequence differs by one nucleotide. The genes are TRBV6-2 or TRBV6-3 and TRBJ1-1, with D possibly matching TRBD1 (6 bases). The CDR3 consists of 15 residues. Between the trimmed V and J ends, which lost 11 bases and 5 bases, there was a span of 24 bases. Germline values: CDR1 MNHEY, CDR2 SVGEGT. CDR3 DNA sequence: TGTGCCGGTCTAGACAGGCTCACCATTAGGACTGAAGCTTTCTTT. Amino acids: CAGLDRLTIRTEAFF.

This clonotype was recorded many times. This chain links TRBV6-2 or TRBV6-3 with TRBJ2-6; D perhaps matches TRBD2 (6 bases). Germline assignment: CDR1 MNHEY and CDR2 SVGEGT. This CDR3 is built from 15 residues. The V end lost 5 bases, the J end lost 5 bases, and 13 bases lay between the germline ends. CDR3 nucleotides: TGTGCCAGCAGTCCCGGAGGGGCCTGGGCCAACGTCCTGACTTTC. This translates into CASSPGGAWANVLTF.

In regard to this clonotype: A clone one base away is much larger, so this may be a read error. V usage is TRBV5-1 and J usage is TRBJ2-5; D may be TRBD2 (5 bases). V dropped 3 bases and J dropped 5 bases, with 17 bases sitting between them. Germline-derived CDR1 and CDR2 are SGHRS and YFSETQ. This CDR3 contains 15 residues. CDR3 DNA: TGCGCCAGCAGCTCGTCTCCTAGCATGTCGGAGACCCAGTACTTC. Translating it yields CASSSSPSMSETQYF. The variable domain in full, with the rest retrieved from reference TRBV5-1 and TRBJ2-5, is KAGVTQTPRYLIKTRGQQVTLSCSPISGHRSVSWYQQTPGQGLQFLFEYFSETQRNKGNFPGRFSGRQFSNSRSEMNVSTLELGDSALYLCASSSSPSMSETQYFGPGTRLLVL.

In regard to this clonotype: A junction boundary mismatches the germline segment, possibly from a read error. The chain uses TRBV11-2 and TRBJ2-1, with 9 bases that match TRBD2. The CDR3 is made up of 16 amino acids. CDR1 and CDR2 from the germline V gene are SGHAT and FQNNGV. The CDR3 DNA reads as TGCGCCAGCAGCTCGGGTCTAGCGGGACGATACAATGAGCAGTCCTTC. The encoded protein is CASSSGLAGRYNEQSF.

The rearrangement links TRBV5-1 to TRBJ2-2, with unresolved D. Germline CDR1 and CDR2: SGHRS and YFSETQ. The CDR3 length is 14 residues. V was trimmed by 4 bases and J by 1 base, leaving 8 bases between them. The CDR3 sequence: CASSPYLNTGELFF. Here the CDR3 DNA reads TGCGCCAGCAGCCCCTACCTGAACACCGGGGAGCTGTTTTTT.

Notes on this clonotype: A junction boundary mismatches the germline segment, possibly from a read error. V is TRBV10-3 and J is TRBJ2-6; tentatively, D is TRBD1 (5 bases). This CDR3 is 15 amino acids long. Germline V gives CDR1 ENHRY, CDR2 SYGVKD. The CDR3 sequence: CAISDIFSGANVLTF. CDR3 bases: TGTGCCATCAGTGACATTTTCTCTGGGGCCAATGTCCTGACTTTC.

This chain uses TRBV10-2 with TRBJ2-1; D gene unclear. V was trimmed by 1 base and J by 8 bases, leaving 3 bases between them. CDR1 and CDR2 (germline): WSHSY, SAAADI. This CDR3 has 11 amino acids. CDR3 sequence reads: CASSELYEQFF. The CDR3 DNA reads as TGCGCCAGCAGTGAGTTGTATGAGCAGTTCTTC.